This T cell receptor (beta chain) was observed in a study of identical twins. As for this clonotype: Its target is unknown.

Template switching added a universal primer site; cDNA carried unique molecular identifiers. Using its own MiXCR run on the 5' RACE reads, TCRdb lists one record per CDR3 protein. The sample consists of around 1.7 million distinct CDR3 sequences, about 32% of them appearing once. CDR1 is PRHDT and CDR2 is FYEKMQ in the germline V gene (reference sequence). V lost 3 bases to trimming and J lost 5 bases, with 11 bases between them. CDR3 length: 15 amino acids. Study outcomes and limitations: Abundant cord blood beta clonotypes carried fewer insertions; memory repertoires showed none.

This TCR derives from a newborn girl in good health. Specimen: cord blood. The chain employs TRBV13 and TRBJ1-6; TRBD1 might be the D (5 bases). CDR3 region: CASSFIGADNSPLHF. In DNA, the CDR3 is TGTGCCAGCAGCTTTATAGGGGCCGATAATTCACCCCTCCACTTT.